The rows below give T cell receptor beta chains drawn from one sample of a study of identical twins. Each CDR3 protein gets one entry after TCRdb re-called the 5' RACE reads with MiXCR. The sample gives approximately 500,000 distinct CDR3 sequences, approximately 14% of which show up once; 0.44% is in the top ten. The same data also contributed to another study, on yellow fever vaccine responses in identical twins.

The specimen sequenced was CD4+ T cells sorted from blood. The source of these receptors is a woman younger than 30 in good health. Both conserved end residues are part of each CDR3. D genes are given only for firm matches. Clone size appears in some rows only: once, few, many, or a class for an expanded clone.

clone_size	v_call	j_call	d_call	cdr3_aa	cdr3_nt
-	TRBV7-9	TRBJ1-4	-	CASSDWGRSYEKLFF	TGTGCCAGCAGCGACTGGGGGCGTTCGTATGAAAAACTGTTTTTT
few	TRBV5-1	TRBJ2-7	TRBD2	CASSFSSGYEQYF	TGCGCCAGCAGCTTTTCTAGCGGCTACGAGCAGTACTTC
-	TRBV5-1	TRBJ2-5	TRBD2	CASSLVSSGSRRRETQYF	TGCGCCAGCAGCTTGGTGTCTAGCGGGAGCCGACGTAGGGAGACCCAGTACTTC
few	TRBV6-1	TRBJ1-5	-	CASSDGERDQPQHF	TGTGCCAGCAGTGACGGGGAGAGGGATCAGCCCCAGCATTTT
many	TRBV14	TRBJ2-5	-	CASSQGVETQYF	TGTGCCAGCAGCCAAGGGGTGGAGACCCAGTACTTC
-	TRBV10-3	TRBJ1-1	-	CAISPGPKNTEAFF	TGTGCCATCAGTCCGGGACCGAAGAACACTGAAGCTTTCTTT
-	TRBV20-1	TRBJ2-5	-	CSARPPGGHTGKTQYF	TGCAGTGCTAGACCCCCGGGCGGACACACAGGGAAGACCCAGTACTTC
few	TRBV6-5	TRBJ2-5	TRBD1	CASSSLGAGGSETQYF	TGTGCCAGCAGTTCCCTGGGGGCAGGGGGCTCAGAGACCCAGTACTTC
-	TRBV28	TRBJ2-1	TRBD2	CASIGLGSSSYNEQFF	TGTGCCAGCATAGGACTAGGTTCCTCCTCCTACAATGAGCAGTTCTTC
-	TRBV4-2	TRBJ2-1	TRBD1	CASSQETGAFNEQFF	TGTGCCAGCAGCCAAGAGACAGGGGCCTTTAATGAGCAGTTCTTC
-	TRBV12-3/TRBV12-4	TRBJ1-2	TRBD1	CASSPGGTGSGYTF	TGTGCCAGCAGTCCCGGTGGGACAGGGAGTGGCTACACCTTC
-	TRBV7-2	TRBJ2-1	TRBD2	CASSRTSGRAAGEQFF	TGTGCCAGCAGCCGGACTAGCGGGAGGGCCGCGGGTGAGCAGTTCTTC
few	TRBV12-3/TRBV12-4	TRBJ2-1	-	CASRNGPPAGNEQFF	TGTGCCAGCAGAAACGGTCCCCCGGCGGGGAATGAGCAGTTCTTC
-	TRBV6-1	TRBJ2-2	-	CASSHRGFTTGELFF	TGTGCCAGCAGCCACCGTGGGTTTACCACCGGGGAGCTGTTTTTT
few	TRBV7-8	TRBJ1-1	-	CASSGIRSEAFF	TGTGCCAGCTCTGGGATTCGGTCTGAAGCTTTCTTT
-	TRBV20-1	TRBJ2-1	-	CSASNYNEQFF	TGCAGTGCTAGTAATTACAATGAGCAGTTCTTC
few	TRBV4-2	TRBJ1-6	-	CASSQAVIRQGNSPLHF	TGTGCCAGCAGCCAAGCGGTAATTAGGCAGGGGAATTCACCCCTCCACTTT
few	TRBV6-1	TRBJ1-4	TRBD1	CASSPGTGVLVGNEKLFF	TGTGCCAGCAGCCCCGGGACAGGGGTACTGGTTGGGAATGAAAAACTGTTTTTT
few	TRBV2	TRBJ2-3	-	CASMTEPSTDTQYF	TGTGCCAGCATGACCGAGCCTAGCACAGATACGCAGTATTTT
-	TRBV12-3/TRBV12-4	TRBJ2-7	TRBD2	CASSPWTALAGVPYEQYF	TGTGCCAGCAGCCCTTGGACCGCCTTAGCGGGAGTGCCCTACGAGCAGTACTTC
-	TRBV20-1	TRBJ2-4	-	CSARFQGFGFGVQYF	TGCAGTGCTAGATTCCAGGGCTTCGGTTTCGGTGTTCAGTACTTC
many	TRBV7-2	TRBJ2-1	-	CASSLTPGNEQFF	TGTGCCAGCAGCCTCACCCCGGGCAATGAGCAGTTCTTC
few	TRBV15	TRBJ2-5	-	CATTQGEETQYF	TGTGCCACCACCCAGGGAGAAGAGACCCAGTACTTC
few	TRBV24-1	TRBJ2-1	-	CATSDLRKDPNEQFF	TGTGCCACCAGTGATTTAAGGAAGGACCCCAATGAGCAGTTCTTC
-	TRBV29-1	TRBJ1-1	-	CSVGTLDTEAFF	TGCAGCGTTGGGACGTTGGACACTGAAGCTTTCTTT
-	TRBV20-1	TRBJ2-3	-	CCARSGRRLLITSTDTQYF	TGCTGTGCTAGAAGCGGCAGGAGGTTGCTTATAACTAGCACAGATACGCAGTATTTT
few	TRBV9	TRBJ1-1	-	CASSVAPGTEAFF	TGTGCCAGCAGCGTAGCTCCCGGAACTGAAGCTTTCTTT
few	TRBV10-1	TRBJ2-2	TRBD2	CANRSGGDGTGGPGTGELFF	TGCGCCAACCGGTCAGGCGGGGATGGTACGGGAGGCCCAGGGACCGGGGAGCTGTTTTTT
many	TRBV5-1	TRBJ1-1	-	CASSQQFDLNTEAFF	TGCGCCAGCAGCCAGCAGTTCGACCTGAACACTGAAGCTTTCTTT
-	TRBV6-5	TRBJ1-1	TRBD1	CASSYTYRQGGNTEAFF	TGTGCCAGCAGTTACACGTACCGACAGGGCGGGAACACTGAAGCTTTCTTT
few	TRBV27	TRBJ2-3	TRBD2	CASIPSGTTGSRSTQYF	TGTGCCAGCATCCCCTCCGGGACTACTGGTAGCCGGAGTACGCAGTATTTT
few	TRBV5-5	TRBJ2-1	-	CASSYTGLVENNEQFF	TGTGCCAGCAGCTATACAGGGTTGGTTGAGAACAATGAGCAGTTCTTC
once	TRBV15	TRBJ2-3	TRBD2	CATSSGGLAAATDTQYF	TGTGCCACCAGCAGTGGCGGACTAGCGGCAGCCACAGATACGCAGTATTTT
few	TRBV20-1	TRBJ2-1	-	CSARDLTGTHNEQFF	TGCAGTGCTAGAGATTTGACGGGGACCCACAATGAGCAGTTCTTC
-	TRBV6-1	TRBJ1-5	TRBD1	CASTIGQGFLQPQHF	TGTGCCAGCACCATCGGACAGGGTTTTTTGCAGCCCCAGCATTTT
few	TRBV6-5	TRBJ2-7	-	CASRQGTEQYF	TGTGCCAGCAGGCAGGGAACTGAGCAGTACTTC
few	TRBV5-1	TRBJ2-2	TRBD2	CASSLRTLAGGELFF	TGCGCCAGCAGTTTGAGAACTCTAGCGGGCGGGGAGCTGTTTTTT
few	TRBV5-1	TRBJ1-1	-	CASSSELMNTEAFF	TGCGCCAGCAGCTCGGAGCTTATGAACACTGAAGCTTTCTTT
-	TRBV12-3/TRBV12-4	TRBJ2-3	TRBD2	CASSFGTSETDTQYF	TGTGCCAGCAGTTTTGGGACTAGCGAGACAGATACGCAGTATTTT
-	TRBV18	TRBJ2-7	-	CASSVNGGSYEQYF	TGTGCCAGCTCAGTCAACGGGGGCTCCTACGAGCAGTACTTC
many	TRBV10-3	TRBJ2-3	TRBD2	CAISVASGEGTDTQYF	TGTGCCATCAGTGTTGCGAGCGGGGAGGGGACAGATACGCAGTATTTT
-	TRBV6-4	TRBJ2-1	-	CASSDSLGGSYNEQFF	TGTGCCAGCAGTGACTCGTTGGGAGGCTCCTACAATGAGCAGTTCTTC
few	TRBV3-1	TRBJ2-2	-	CASSQDTVTGELFF	TGTGCCAGCAGCCAAGATACAGTCACCGGGGAGCTGTTTTTT
few	TRBV11-2	TRBJ2-3	-	CASSLEQLKADTQYF	TGTGCCAGCAGCTTAGAACAGTTAAAGGCAGATACGCAGTATTTT
many	TRBV18	TRBJ1-1	-	CASSPGANTEAFF	TGTGCCAGCTCACCCGGGGCCAACACTGAAGCTTTCTTT
-	TRBV10-2	TRBJ1-3	-	CASSEQELNTIYF	TGCGCCAGCAGTGAACAGGAGCTTAACACCATATATTTT
few	TRBV5-1	TRBJ2-3	TRBD2	CASSAGLADTTSNTQYF	TGCGCCAGCAGCGCCGGACTAGCGGATACTACATCAAATACGCAGTATTTT
few	TRBV29-1	TRBJ2-1	-	CSVGKILGGRDEQFF	TGCAGCGTTGGGAAAATCCTGGGGGGGCGGGATGAGCAGTTCTTC
few	TRBV6-1	TRBJ1-4	-	CASSAGNTNEKLFF	TGTGCCAGTAGTGCAGGGAATACTAATGAAAAACTGTTTTTT
once	TRBV12-3/TRBV12-4	TRBJ1-5	-	CASRQPGEPQHF	TGTGCCAGCAGACAACCAGGAGAGCCCCAGCATTTT
-	TRBV15	TRBJ2-2	-	CATSRSGDNTNTGELFF	TGTGCCACCAGCAGATCTGGGGACAACACCAACACCGGGGAGCTGTTTTTT
-	TRBV5-1	TRBJ1-6	-	CASSLQGMHSPLHF	TGCGCCAGCAGCTTGCAGGGGATGCATTCACCCCTCCACTTT
-	TRBV15	TRBJ2-7	TRBD2	CATSSQREASYEQYF	TGTGCCACCAGCAGCCAGCGGGAGGCCTCCTACGAGCAGTACTTC
-	TRBV5-1	TRBJ1-1	-	CASSGQDRNTEAFF	TGCGCCAGCAGCGGCCAGGACAGGAACACTGAAGCTTTCTTT
-	TRBV6-5	TRBJ1-2	TRBD1	CASSYGQASGYTF	TGTGCCAGCAGTTACGGACAGGCGAGTGGCTACACCTTC